This T cell receptor (beta chain) comes out of a study of blood T cell repertoires in COVID-19. Study overall: The United States, Italy and Spain provided the acute and convalescent COVID-19 samples.

Each participant's cohort was designated according to participant-reported clinical history. In Cohort 3, a recovered donor had either two negative PCRs, clearance, or symptom resolution. Original processing methods: Nucleated cell number was recorded as an estimate derived from reference gene primer amplification. Sequencing was performed with immunoSEQ multiplex PCR; in TCRdb, only in-frame clones are kept and a portion is missing. The D gene and trimming were derived from the DNA, and the V and J assignments and clone size from that table. The sample shows some 300,000 clones, about 90% of them seen only once. The CDR3 consists of 13 residues. Trimming stripped 0 bases from V and 7 bases from J, with 11 bases between. CDR1 is SGHDT and CDR2 is YYEEEE in the germline V gene.

The clonotype originates from a woman younger than 45 who had recovered from COVID-19. Material for sequencing was PBMCs or T cells enriched from blood (not recorded which). V gene TRBV5-6 combines with J gene TRBJ2-7; no reliable D call. The CDR3 protein is CASSLAGVREQYF. For the CDR3, the DNA is TGTGCCAGCAGCTTGGCCGGTGTCCGGGAGCAGTACTTC.